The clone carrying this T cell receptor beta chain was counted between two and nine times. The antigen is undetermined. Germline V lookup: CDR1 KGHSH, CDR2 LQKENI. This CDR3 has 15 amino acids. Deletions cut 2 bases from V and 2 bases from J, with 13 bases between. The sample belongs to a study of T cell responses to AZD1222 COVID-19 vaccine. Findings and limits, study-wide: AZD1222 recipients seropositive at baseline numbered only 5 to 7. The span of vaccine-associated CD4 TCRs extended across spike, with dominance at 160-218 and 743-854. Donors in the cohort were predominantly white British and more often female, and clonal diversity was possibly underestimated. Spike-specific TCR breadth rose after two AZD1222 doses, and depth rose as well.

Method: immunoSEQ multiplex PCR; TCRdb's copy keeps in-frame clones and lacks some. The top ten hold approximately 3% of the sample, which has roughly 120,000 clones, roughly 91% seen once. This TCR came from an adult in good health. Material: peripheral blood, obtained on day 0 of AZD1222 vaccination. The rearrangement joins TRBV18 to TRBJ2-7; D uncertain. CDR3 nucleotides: TGTGCCAGCTCACCATTGCCTAAATCCGCCTACGAGCAGTACTTC. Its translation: CASSPLPKSAYEQYF. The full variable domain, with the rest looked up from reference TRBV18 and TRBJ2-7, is NAGVMQNPRHLVRRRGQEARLRCSPMKGHSHVYWYRQLPEEGLKFMVYLQKENIIDESGMPKERFSAEFPKEGPSILRIQQVVRGDSAAYFCASSPLPKSAYEQYFGPGTRLTVT.